What follows describes a single T cell receptor (beta chain). For each donor, at least one pre-ART and at least two post-ART PBMC samples were available. The sample is drawn from a study of long-term antiretroviral therapy in people with HIV. A v3.0 immunoSEQ assay was performed at survey level. Each sample had sequencing targeting about 40,000-50,000 T-cell genomes. The protocol was immunoSEQ multiplex PCR, while the TCRdb copy is restricted to in-frame clones and leaves out a portion. The profile covers 15,000 to 20,000 clones, with roughly 90% appearing a single time and 8% to 9% taken by the ten largest. Germline assignment: CDR1 SGHNT and CDR2 YENEEA. V gave up 5 bases and J gave up 1 base, with 11 bases separating them. The CDR3 covers 14 residues.

The sequences come from unsorted PBMCs, collected 0.3 years after starting antiretroviral therapy. This receptor was identified in a man aged 60 to 69 with HIV. The rearrangement joins TRBV11-3 to TRBJ1-1; no reliable D call. Written as DNA, the CDR3 is TGTGCCAGCAGCAGAGGGCCAGGGAACACTGAAGCTTTCTTT. Protein product: CASSRGPGNTEAFF.